The sequence of this T cell receptor beta chain was determined in a study of cytomegalovirus exposure and HLA in healthy donors. This clone has more than one count but fewer than ten. No antigen is known for it. Study observations and caveats: Upon later analysis, TCR association rates were observed to vary by HLA locus, being highest for DRB1 and lowest for HLA-C. Other equally common chains were less clonally expanded than HLA-associated TCR beta chains, a later analysis showed. Researchers catalogued some 160 TCR beta chains as cytomegalovirus-associated. In vitro data verified three CMV-associated chains as specific for CMV antigens.

The PCR ran on 60 Vbeta and 13 Jbeta primers. Profiled with immunoSEQ multiplex PCR; TCRdb holds only in-frame clones, not every one. The sample holds under 130,000 clones, about four fifths seen once. This clonotype was sampled from a man aged 25 to 40 in good health and CMV-seronegative. Material: PBMCs.

In nucleotides, the CDR3 is TGCGCCAGCAGTGAGTTGGGGACAGGAGATAATGAAAAACTGTTTTTT. Protein: CASSELGTGDNEKLFF. The V and J genes are TRBV10-1 and TRBJ1-4; 8 bases fit TRBD1. With V trimmed by 1 base and J by 4 bases, 5 bases remained unmatched. The CDR3 consists of 16 residues. Germline V lookup: CDR1 WNHNN, CDR2 SYGVQD (reference sequence).